Listed here are 18 T cell receptor beta chains from one sample, sequenced in a study of blood T cell repertoires in COVID-19. Clones were read by immunoSEQ multiplex PCR, and TCRdb kept only the in-frame ones, dropping some. The data contain about 76,000 clones, over 85% of them singletons. What was sequenced was peripheral blood. The receptors come from a human donor in a cohort sampled during active COVID-19.

The V call is TRBV13, the J call TRBJ2-3, with a weak D call TRBD2 (6 bases). Germline-derived CDR1 and CDR2 are PRHDT and FYEKMQ (reference sequence). V lost 5 bases to trimming and J lost 0 bases, with 9 bases between them. CDR3 size: 14 residues. The CDR3 nucleotides are TGTGCCAGCAGCCCCGGGAGAAGCACAGATACGCAGTATTTT. Amino acids: CASSPGRSTDTQYF.

The chain couples TRBV25-1 to TRBJ1-1, with a weak D call TRBD1 (5 bases). Germline CDR1 MGHDK, CDR2 SYGVNS. V gave up 8 bases and J gave up 5 bases, with 12 bases separating them. The CDR3 is 12 residues long. The CDR3 protein is CASSIRETEAFF. The CDR3 DNA is TGTGCCAGCTCAATCAGGGAAACTGAAGCTTTCTTT.

This clone was detected once. V usage is TRBV27 and J usage is TRBJ1-1; D is possibly TRBD1 (6 bases). V shed 7 bases and J shed 4 bases, with 22 bases lying between them. The CDR3 loop spans 16 amino acids. The germline V gene has CDR1 MNHEY and CDR2 SMNVEV (reference sequence). The DNA of the CDR3 is TGTGCCAGCAAAACAACCGGAGACAGGCGCGGCACTGAAGCTTTCTTT. Its protein is CASKTTGDRRGTEAFF.

This clone came up once. J is TRBJ1-6 and V is TRBV3-1 (or the pseudogene TRBV3-2), with D possibly matching TRBD1 (6 bases). Between the trimmed V and J ends, which lost 5 bases and 0 bases, there was a span of 14 bases. The CDR3 runs to 17 residues. The germline CDR1 and CDR2 sequences are LGHDT and YNNKEL (reference sequence). In nucleotides, the CDR3 is TGTGCCAGCAGCTCGGGACATCCGAGCTCCTATAATTCACCCCTCCACTTT. Translation gives CASSSGHPSSYNSPLHF.

The rearrangement uses TRBV11-3 and TRBJ1-3, with D perhaps TRBD1 (5 bases). The CDR3 spans 17 residues. Germline CDR1 reads SGHNT; CDR2 reads YENEEA. V was pared by 1 base and J by 0 bases, with 13 bases between. The CDR3 protein is CASSLGEVRDSGNTIYF. DNA for the CDR3: TGTGCCAGCAGCTTAGGCGAGGTCAGGGACTCTGGAAACACCATATATTTT.

This chain joins TRBV2 and TRBJ1-1; 8 nucleotides line up with TRBD1. Germline values: CDR1 SNHLY, CDR2 FYNNEI. The CDR3 covers 14 residues. V lost 7 bases and J lost 1; bases outside the gene matches: 5. This CDR3 is CASTRGHGNTEAFF. The CDR3 nucleotides read TGTGCCAGCACCAGGGGGCATGGGAACACTGAAGCTTTCTTT.

The V and J genes are TRBV5-1 and TRBJ2-2; 7 bases align to TRBD2. CDR3 size: 15 residues. With 0 bases clipped from V and 5 bases from J, the junction kept 4 bases outside the gene matches. Germline CDR1 and CDR2: SGHRS and YFSETQ. CDR3 coding DNA: TGCGCCAGCAGCTTGGACACTAGCGAGACCGGGGAGCTGTTTTTT. Protein sequence: CASSLDTSETGELFF.

This clone was observed once. CDR3 in amino acids: CSASTGETQYF. CDR3 DNA sequence: TGCAGTGCTAGCACCGGGGAGACCCAGTACTTC. The genes are TRBV20-1 and TRBJ2-5; D gene uncertain. Trimming took off 3 bases at V and 5 bases at J, with 7 bases between the two ends. From germline, CDR1 is DFQATT and CDR2 SNEGSKA (reference sequence). The CDR3 loop spans 11 amino acids.

This rearrangement joins TRBV7-9 to TRBJ2-5, with 8 bases fitting TRBD2. With 6 bases clipped from V and 4 bases from J, the junction kept 7 bases outside the gene matches. CDR3 length: 14 residues. Germline CDR1 is SEHNR and CDR2 is FQNEAQ (reference sequence). Here the CDR3 reads CASRPLAEGETQYF. CDR3 DNA: TGTGCCAGCAGACCACTAGCGGAGGGAGAGACCCAGTACTTC.

The chain links TRBV15 to TRBJ2-2; D is undetermined. The germline V gene has CDR1 LNHNV and CDR2 YYDKDF (reference sequence). The CDR3 covers 14 residues. Trimming stripped 5 bases from V and 4 bases from J, with 11 bases between. For the CDR3, the DNA is TGTGCCACCAGCGCCGGGTTAGCCACCGGGGAGCTGTTTTTT. Its protein product is CATSAGLATGELFF.

The chain recombines TRBV6-5 with TRBJ2-7; 7 bases line up with TRBD1. The germline V gene has CDR1 MNHEY and CDR2 SVGAGI. The CDR3 sequence is 14 residues long. After removal of 6 bases from V and 4 bases from J, the junction contained 9 bases not matched to a gene. The CDR3: CASRGTGARYEQYF. The CDR3 DNA follows: TGTGCCAGCAGGGGAACAGGGGCGAGGTACGAGCAGTACTTC.

The chain links TRBV4-3 to TRBJ2-7; 10 positions agree with TRBD2. J lost 3 bases, V lost 0 bases, and 5 bases had no gene match. The CDR3 loop spans 16 amino acids. Germline loops: CDR1 LGHNA, CDR2 YSLEER. The CDR3 reads CASSQDLLAGDYEQYF. The DNA of the CDR3 is TGCGCCAGCAGCCAAGATCTTCTAGCGGGAGACTACGAGCAGTACTTC.

This rearrangement joins TRBV19 to TRBJ2-1, with 9 nucleotides matching TRBD2. CDR1 is LNHDA, CDR2 SQIVND, per germline (reference sequence). J lost 1 base, V lost 4 bases, and 2 bases had no gene match. CDR3 size: 15 residues. The CDR3 sequence: CASSTSGGSYNEQFF. The CDR3 DNA follows: TGTGCCAGTAGTACCAGCGGGGGGTCCTACAATGAGCAGTTCTTC.

CDR3 in amino acids: CASSLAHEPGNTIYF. CDR3 bases: TGTGCCAGCAGCTTGGCACACGAACCTGGAAACACCATATATTTT. The chain uses TRBV5-6 and TRBJ1-3; D unclear. Trimming took off 0 bases at V and 2 bases at J, with 9 bases between the two ends. The V gene's germline CDR1 is SGHDT and CDR2 YYEEEE. The CDR3 sequence is 15 residues long. Full variable domain (remainder filled in from reference TRBV5-6 and TRBJ1-3): DAGVTQSPTHLIKTRGQQVTLRCSPKSGHDTVSWYQQALGQGPQFIFQYYEEEERQRGNFPDRFSGHQFPNYSSELNVNALLLGDSALYLCASSLAHEPGNTIYFGEGSWLTVV.

The CDR3 loop reads CATAAGSGANVLTF. CDR3 nucleotides: TGTGCCACGGCGGCGGGTTCTGGGGCCAACGTCCTGACTTTC. The chain combines TRBV19 with TRBJ2-6, with D possibly TRBD2 on 5 matching bases. The CDR3 is made up of 14 amino acids. V was trimmed by 10 bases and J by 1 base, leaving 11 bases between them. Germline CDR1 and CDR2: LNHDA and SQIVND (reference sequence).

This sequence joins TRBV7-9 and TRBJ2-7; 8 nucleotides match TRBD2. Germline V gene sequence: CDR1 SEHNR, CDR2 FQNEAQ (reference sequence). This CDR3 comprises 15 residues. V dropped 4 bases and J dropped 2; count of bases not matched to a gene: 7. The CDR3 loop reads CASSSDTSGTYEQYF. CDR3 in DNA: TGTGCCAGCAGCTCCGACACTAGCGGAACCTACGAGCAGTACTTC.

CDR3 nucleotide sequence: TGTGCCAGCAGCTTACGACGGGAGGGCCCCGGGGAGCTGTTTTTT. Translating gives CASSLRREGPGELFF. This chain joins TRBV13 and TRBJ2-2, with 8 nucleotides matching TRBD2. V dropped 2 bases and J dropped 6; count of bases not matched to a gene: 5. CDR1 is PRHDT and CDR2 is FYEKMQ in the germline V gene (reference sequence). The CDR3 length is 15 residues.

This chain joins TRBV20-1 and TRBJ2-5; no reliable D call. The CDR3 totals 11 residues. V was cut by 7 bases and J by 2 bases, with 8 bases left in between. Germline CDR1 reads DFQATT; CDR2 reads SNEGSKA (reference sequence). CDR3 DNA: TGCAGTGTAAGCAGGCAAGAGACCCAGTACTTC. Its protein is CSVSRQETQYF.